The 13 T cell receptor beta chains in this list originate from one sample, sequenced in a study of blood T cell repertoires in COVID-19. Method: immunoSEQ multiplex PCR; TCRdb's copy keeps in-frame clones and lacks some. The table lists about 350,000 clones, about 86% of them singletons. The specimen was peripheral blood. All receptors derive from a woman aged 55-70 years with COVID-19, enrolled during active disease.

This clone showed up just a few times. The CDR3 is CASSLGGHSYGYTF. The CDR3 DNA follows: TGTGCCAGCAGCTTAGGGGGACACAGCTATGGCTACACCTTC. The chain has TRBV7-8 and TRBJ1-2, with D perhaps TRBD1 (6 bases). Deletions cut 1 base from V and 4 bases from J, with 10 bases between. Germline loops: CDR1 SGHVS, CDR2 FQNEAQ. CDR3 length: 14 residues.

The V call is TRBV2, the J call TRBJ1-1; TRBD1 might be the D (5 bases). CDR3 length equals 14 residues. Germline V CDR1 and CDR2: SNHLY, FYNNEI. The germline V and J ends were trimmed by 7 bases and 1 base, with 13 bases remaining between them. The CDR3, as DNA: TGTGCCAGCATCCGAGCCCAGGGGAACACTGAAGCTTTCTTT. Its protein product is CASIRAQGNTEAFF.

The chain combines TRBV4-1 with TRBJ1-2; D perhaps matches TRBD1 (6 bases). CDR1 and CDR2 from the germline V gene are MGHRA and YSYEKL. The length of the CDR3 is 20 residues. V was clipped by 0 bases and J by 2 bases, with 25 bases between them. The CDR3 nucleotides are TGCGCCAGCAGCCAAGATGGGGTCGTCCGAAACAGGGCCGCCAACTATGGCTACACCTTC. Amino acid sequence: CASSQDGVVRNRAANYGYTF.

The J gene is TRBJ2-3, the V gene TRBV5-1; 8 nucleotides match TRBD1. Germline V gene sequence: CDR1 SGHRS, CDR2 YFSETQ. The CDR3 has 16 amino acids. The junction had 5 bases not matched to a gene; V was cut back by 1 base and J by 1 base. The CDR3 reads CASSLLVTGGTDTQYF. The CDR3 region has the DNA TGCGCCAGCAGCTTGCTTGTGACAGGGGGCACAGATACGCAGTATTTT.

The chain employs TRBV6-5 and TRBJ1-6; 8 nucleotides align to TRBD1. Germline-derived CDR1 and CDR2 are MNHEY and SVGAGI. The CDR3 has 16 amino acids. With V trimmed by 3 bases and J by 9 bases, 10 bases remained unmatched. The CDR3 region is CASSYHGQGGSSPLHF. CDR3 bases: TGTGCCAGCAGTTATCACGGACAGGGAGGGTCTTCACCCCTCCACTTT.

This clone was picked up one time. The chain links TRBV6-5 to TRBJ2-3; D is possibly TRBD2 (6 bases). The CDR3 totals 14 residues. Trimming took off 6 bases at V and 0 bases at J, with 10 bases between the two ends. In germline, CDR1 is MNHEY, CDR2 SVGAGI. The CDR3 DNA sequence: TGTGCCAGCAGGACTCGGGGGAGCACAGATACGCAGTATTTT. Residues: CASRTRGSTDTQYF.

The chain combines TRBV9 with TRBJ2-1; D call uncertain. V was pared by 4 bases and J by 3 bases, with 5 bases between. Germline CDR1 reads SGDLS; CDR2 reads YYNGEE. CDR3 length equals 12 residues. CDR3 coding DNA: TGTGCCAGCAGCTCCCTCTACAATGAGCAGTTCTTC. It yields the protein CASSSLYNEQFF.

CDR3 nucleotide sequence: TGTGCCAGCAGCTCCAATTTTGGAAGCGGGGACATTCAGTACTTC. It encodes CASSSNFGSGDIQYF. V gene TRBV3-1 (or the pseudogene TRBV3-2) combines with J gene TRBJ2-4; 7 bases align to TRBD2. After removal of 5 bases from V and 8 bases from J, the junction contained 12 bases not matched to a gene. The CDR3 is 15 residues long. Germline V lookup: CDR1 LGHDT, CDR2 YNNKEL (reference sequence).

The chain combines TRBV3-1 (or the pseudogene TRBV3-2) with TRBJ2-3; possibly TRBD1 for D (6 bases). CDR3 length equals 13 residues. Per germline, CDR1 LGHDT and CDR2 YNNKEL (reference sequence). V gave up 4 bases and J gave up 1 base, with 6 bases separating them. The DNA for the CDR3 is TGTGCCAGCAGCCGACAGGGCACAGATACGCAGTATTTT. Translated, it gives CASSRQGTDTQYF.

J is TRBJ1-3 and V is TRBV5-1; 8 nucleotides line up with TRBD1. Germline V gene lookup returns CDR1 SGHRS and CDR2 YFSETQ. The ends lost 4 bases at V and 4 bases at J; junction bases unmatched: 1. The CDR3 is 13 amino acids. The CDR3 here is CASSRDRGNTIYF. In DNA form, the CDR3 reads TGCGCCAGCAGCCGGGACAGGGGAAACACCATATATTTT.

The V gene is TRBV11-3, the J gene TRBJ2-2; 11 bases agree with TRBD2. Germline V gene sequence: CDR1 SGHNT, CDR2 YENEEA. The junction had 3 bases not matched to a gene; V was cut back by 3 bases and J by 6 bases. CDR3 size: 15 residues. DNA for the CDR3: TGTGCCAGCAGCTTGACTAGCGGGGAACCCGGGGAGCTGTTTTTT. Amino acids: CASSLTSGEPGELFF.

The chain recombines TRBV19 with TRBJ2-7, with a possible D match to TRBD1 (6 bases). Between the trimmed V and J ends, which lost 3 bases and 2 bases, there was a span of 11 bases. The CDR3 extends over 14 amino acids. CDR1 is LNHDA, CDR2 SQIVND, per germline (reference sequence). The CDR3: CASSIADSAYEQYF. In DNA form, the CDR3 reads TGTGCCAGTAGTATTGCGGACAGTGCCTACGAGCAGTACTTC.

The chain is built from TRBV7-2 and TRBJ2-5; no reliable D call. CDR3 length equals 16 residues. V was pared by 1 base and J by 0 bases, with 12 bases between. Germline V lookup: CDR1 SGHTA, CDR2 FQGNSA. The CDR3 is CASSLGLGRYQETQYF. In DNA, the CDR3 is TGTGCCAGCAGCTTAGGTTTGGGCAGGTACCAAGAGACCCAGTACTTC.